The 23 T cell receptor beta chains below come from one sample, sequenced in a study of T cell responses to AZD1222 COVID-19 vaccine. TCRdb keeps only in-frame clones here, not all; method: immunoSEQ multiplex PCR. The sample lists roughly 82,000 clones; 70% to 90% were seen once. The specimen comprised peripheral blood, sampled on day 0 of AZD1222 vaccination. These receptors were taken from an adult in good health.

V is TRBV6-5 and J is TRBJ2-5; D assignment may be TRBD1 or TRBD2 (5 bases each). The CDR3 is 14 residues long. Germline V gene sequence: CDR1 MNHEY, CDR2 SVGAGI. V dropped 6 bases and J dropped 5 bases, with 16 bases sitting between them. CDR3 protein: CASSRDQGEETQYF. The CDR3 coding sequence is TGTGCCAGCAGCCGGGACCAGGGCGAGGAGACCCAGTACTTC.

As regards this clone: At one end, the junction sequence differs from germline, possibly due to a read error. Different DNA sequences within this sample yield the same CDR3. V usage is TRBV28 and J usage is TRBJ1-1, with D uncertain. Germline CDR1 is MDHEN and CDR2 is SYDVKM. The CDR3 is 11 residues long. CDR3 in amino acids: CASSLSTEAFF. The CDR3, as DNA: TGTGCCAGCAGTTTAAGCACTGAGGCTTTCTTT.

The V gene is TRBV5-6, the J gene TRBJ1-4; 7 bases are a match to TRBD1. Losses at the gene ends were 3 bases for V and 6 bases for J; bases not matched to a gene: 5. The CDR3 covers 14 residues. Germline-derived CDR1 and CDR2 are SGHDT and YYEEEE. The CDR3 sequence is CASSWTGPDEKLFF. DNA of the CDR3: TGTGCCAGCAGCTGGACAGGTCCTGATGAAAAACTGTTTTTT.

The gene calls are TRBV4-3 and TRBJ1-6; D is unclear. The CDR3 has 15 residues. V was trimmed by 2 bases and J by 10 bases, leaving 15 bases between them. From germline, CDR1 is LGHNA and CDR2 YSLEER. CDR3 in amino acids: CASSQRGLGQSPLHF. CDR3 DNA sequence: TGCGCCAGCAGCCAACGAGGGTTAGGCCAGTCACCCCTCCACTTT.

The chain combines TRBV12-3 or TRBV12-4 with TRBJ1-2; the D gene is possibly TRBD1 (5 bases). This CDR3 has 13 amino acids. V lost 0 bases and J 6 bases, leaving 8 bases between the germline ends. CDR3 sequence reads: CASSLARVDGYTF. CDR3 bases: TGTGCCAGCAGTTTAGCCAGGGTGGATGGCTACACCTTC.

DNA of the CDR3: TGTGCCAGCAGCCAGATGACAGAGTATGGCTACACCTTC. It translates to CASSQMTEYGYTF. The gene calls are TRBV12-3 or TRBV12-4 and TRBJ1-2; D is possibly TRBD1 (5 bases). V lost 6 bases and J lost 5, with 13 bases in between. The CDR3 sequence is 13 residues long.

This chain links TRBV5-6 with TRBJ1-2; no reliable D call. Trimming cost V 0 bases and J 2 bases, with 11 bases left between them. Germline CDR1 is SGHDT and CDR2 is YYEEEE. This CDR3 has 15 residues. The CDR3, as DNA: TGTGCCAGCAGCTTGGTGTCAGGACCAAACTATGGCTACACCTTC. It encodes CASSLVSGPNYGYTF.

The chain is built from TRBV5-1 and TRBJ1-2; possibly TRBD1 for D (5 bases). Germline V gene sequence: CDR1 SGHRS, CDR2 YFSETQ. The CDR3 is 15 amino acids. Deletions cut 1 base from V and 7 bases from J, with 17 bases between. The CDR3 DNA reads TGCGCCAGCAGCTTGAGGCAAGGGGAGGTGGCTGGCTACACCTTC. It yields the protein CASSLRQGEVAGYTF.

Here the CDR3 reads CSASGDRNTEAFF. The CDR3 DNA follows: TGCAGTGCTAGTGGTGACAGGAACACTGAAGCTTTCTTT. V and J are TRBV20-1 and TRBJ1-1; TRBD1 might be the D (5 bases). The CDR3 spans 13 residues. Trimming pared 3 bases from V and 1 base from J, leaving 9 bases between. Germline CDR1 is DFQATT and CDR2 is SNEGSKA (reference sequence).

This chain joins TRBV11-3 and TRBJ2-2; 7 nucleotides align to TRBD2. Per the germline V gene, CDR1 is SGHNT and CDR2 is YENEEA. V lost 5 bases, J lost 4 bases, and 10 bases stayed unmatched. The CDR3 has 16 amino acids. The chain's CDR3 is CASSPYVGGGTGELFF. In nucleotides, the CDR3 is TGTGCCAGCAGCCCCTACGTGGGGGGGGGCACCGGGGAGCTGTTTTTT.

The chain recombines TRBV10-3 with TRBJ1-5, with 7 bases aligning to TRBD1. This CDR3 is 14 amino acids long. V shed 6 bases, J shed 2 bases, and the junction held 4 bases outside the gene matches. The V gene's germline CDR1 is ENHRY and CDR2 SYGVKD. CDR3 DNA sequence: TGTGCCATCAGCTTCGACAGGGGCAATCAGCCCCAGCATTTT. This gives the protein CAISFDRGNQPQHF.

V gene TRBV19 combines with J gene TRBJ1-2, with D possibly matching TRBD1 (5 bases). This CDR3 has 12 residues. V lost 6 bases, J lost 6 bases, and 11 bases lay in between. Germline lookup yields CDR1 LNHDA and CDR2 SQIVND (reference sequence). The DNA for the CDR3 is TGTGCCAGTAGACCCACAGGAGATGGCTACACCTTC. Its protein is CASRPTGDGYTF.

V gene TRBV11-2 combines with J gene TRBJ1-5; D remains unclear. Germline V gives CDR1 SGHAT, CDR2 FQNNGV. Trimming left V 2 bases short and J 6 bases short, with 11 bases between. The CDR3 spans 14 residues. This chain's CDR3 is CASSLSVHSQPQHF. In DNA, the CDR3 is TGTGCCAGCAGCTTATCGGTCCATTCTCAGCCCCAGCATTTT.

V gene TRBV5-6 combines with J gene TRBJ1-2; D unclear. Germline V lookup: CDR1 SGHDT, CDR2 YYEEEE. The V and J ends lost 0 bases and 1 base respectively, with 13 bases between them. The CDR3 has 16 amino acids. DNA for the CDR3: TGTGCCAGCAGCTTGGGAGGTGCCGGGTATAACTATGGCTACACCTTC. Translating gives CASSLGGAGYNYGYTF.

V is TRBV29-1 and J is TRBJ2-3; D gene ambiguous. Trimming removed 1 base at V and 2 bases at J, with 13 bases between. Germline V lookup: CDR1 SQVTM, CDR2 ANQGSEA. The CDR3 covers 15 residues. CDR3 in amino acids: CSVEGVAHDTDTQYF. The DNA of the CDR3 is TGCAGCGTTGAAGGGGTGGCGCACGACACAGATACGCAGTATTTT.

The chain uses TRBV23-1 and TRBJ2-5, with D perhaps TRBD2 (7 bases). TRBV23-1 is known as an ORF, though its function is uncertain. This CDR3 spans 13 amino acids. V was clipped by 10 bases and J by 2 bases, with 14 bases between them. CDR3: CATKGGGQETQYF. The CDR3 DNA is TGCGCCACGAAGGGGGGGGGACAAGAGACCCAGTACTTC.

The rearrangement uses TRBV7-3 and TRBJ1-1; a weak D match, TRBD1 (6 bases). The CDR3 extends over 15 amino acids. CDR1 is SGHTA and CDR2 is FQGTGA in the germline V gene. Trimming took off 4 bases at V and 7 bases at J, with 19 bases between the two ends. CDR3 DNA sequence: TGTGCCAGCAGCTCCCGTCTAACAGGGAATAGTGAAGCTTTCTTT. Translating it yields CASSSRLTGNSEAFF. The full variable domain, in which reference TRBV7-3 and TRBJ1-1 provide the parts outside the CDR3, is GAGVSQTPSNKVTEKGKYVELRCDPISGHTALYWYRQSLGQGPEFLIYFQGTGAADDSGLPNDRFFAVRPEGSVSTLKIQRTERGDSAVYLCASSSRLTGNSEAFFGQGTRLTVV.

J is TRBJ2-1 and V is TRBV7-3; D is possibly TRBD1 (6 bases). The CDR3 contains 13 residues. V lost 5 bases, J lost 8 bases, and 13 bases lay in between. Germline loops: CDR1 SGHTA, CDR2 FQGTGA. The DNA of the CDR3 is TGTGCCAGCAGCGACAGACAGGCCTATGAGCAGTTCTTC. This gives the protein CASSDRQAYEQFF.

V and J are TRBV2 and TRBJ1-2; maybe TRBD1 (5 bases). The CDR3 loop spans 13 amino acids. Between the trimmed V and J ends, which lost 7 bases and 10 bases, there was a span of 19 bases. Germline V gene data show CDR1 as SNHLY and CDR2 as FYNNEI. The CDR3 nucleotides are TGTGCCAGCACCCCCTATGGGGGTAGACTCTACACCTTC. As protein: CASTPYGGRLYTF.

This chain links TRBV7-3 with TRBJ2-2, with 9 bases fitting TRBD1. The CDR3 contains 15 residues. V lost 5 bases, J lost 5 bases, and 6 bases stayed unmatched. CDR1 and CDR2 (germline): SGHTA, FQGTGA. In DNA, the CDR3 is TGTGCCAGCAGCCCTCCCGGGACAGGGACCGGGGAGCTGTTTTTT. As protein: CASSPPGTGTGELFF.

This clone was observed a single time. This chain links TRBV6-5 with TRBJ1-1; D is undetermined. Germline CDR1 and CDR2: MNHEY and SVGAGI. There are 14 residues in the CDR3. Trimming removed 6 bases at V and 8 bases at J, with 19 bases between. The CDR3, as DNA: TGTGCCAGCAGCACGAGGGCTTCTCCGAAAGAAGCTTTCTTT. It is translated as CASSTRASPKEAFF.

This sequence joins TRBV11-1 and TRBJ1-2, with D possibly being TRBD1 (6 bases). This CDR3 has 15 residues. V shed 2 bases and J shed 2 bases, with 12 bases lying between them. The germline V gene encodes CDR1 SGHAT and CDR2 FQDESV (reference sequence). The CDR3 loop reads CASSLMRGTNYGYTF. CDR3 nucleotide sequence: TGTGCCAGCAGCTTAATGAGGGGGACGAACTATGGCTACACCTTC.

This clone was detected once. The V call is TRBV28, the J call TRBJ2-7; D unresolved. The CDR3 runs to 11 residues. With 6 bases removed from V and 3 bases from J, the gap between germline ends came to 6 bases. Germline V CDR1 and CDR2: MDHEN, SYDVKM. CDR3 sequence reads: CASSGYYEQYF. The CDR3 DNA is TGTGCCAGCAGCGGGTACTACGAGCAGTACTTC.